One sample yielded the 29 T cell receptor beta chains listed below, sequenced in a study of blood T cell repertoires in COVID-19 (dated by TCRdb to about 2020). Library preparation employed the immunoSEQ multiplex PCR assay. This is the immuneACCESS table as TCRdb keeps it, with only in-frame sequences that have V and J called. A part of the clones is gone; compared with another copy, unresolved V genes explain less than half, and the rest is unexplained. The sample table lists about 58,000 clones, approximately 81% of them with a count of one. Clones ranked in the top ten supply roughly 4.5% of the sample. The sample was peripheral blood. The receptors originated from a man in his forties with active COVID-19.

V is TRBV15 and J is TRBJ2-3; 9 nucleotides match TRBD1. Germline trimming cut 2 bases from V and 3 bases from J; bases unmatched to any gene: 9. CDR1 and CDR2 (germline): LNHNV, YYDKDF (reference sequence). The CDR3 length is 17 residues. CDR3 protein: CATSRLTNRGRTDTQYF. In DNA, the CDR3 is TGTGCCACCAGCAGACTGACGAACAGGGGGCGGACAGATACGCAGTATTTT.

DNA for the CDR3: TGCGCCAGCAGCTTCTCGAGAAACCGGGACAGGGAGAGAGGGGAGCAGTACTTC. It codes for CASSFSRNRDRERGEQYF. This sequence joins TRBV5-1 and TRBJ2-7, with TRBD1 matching 9 bases. The CDR3 has 18 amino acids. V lost 2 bases to trimming and J lost 7 bases; unmatched junction nucleotides: 19. CDR1 SGHRS and CDR2 YFSETQ come from the germline V gene.

The V and J genes are TRBV6-6 and TRBJ2-5, with 8 bases that match TRBD1. Germline trimming cut 6 bases from V and 4 bases from J; bases unmatched to any gene: 10. Germline CDR1 is MNHNY and CDR2 is SVGAGI (reference sequence). CDR3 length: 15 residues. Here the CDR3 DNA reads TGTGCCAGCAGGGGGGGACAGGAGTTCGGAGAGACCCAGTACTTC. It codes for CASRGGQEFGETQYF.

The J gene is TRBJ2-1, the V gene TRBV7-8; weak D call: TRBD2 (5 bases). The V end was cut by 1 base, the J end by 1 base, with 8 bases between. The V gene's germline CDR1 is SGHVS and CDR2 FQNEAQ. The CDR3 is made up of 15 amino acids. The CDR3 sequence: CASSLVAGSYNEQFF. The CDR3 nucleotides read TGTGCCAGCAGCTTAGTCGCGGGTTCCTACAATGAGCAGTTCTTC. The whole variable domain, remainder taken from reference TRBV7-8 and TRBJ2-1, is GAGVSQSPRYKVAKRGQDVALRCDPISGHVSLFWYQQALGQGPEFLTYFQNEAQLDKSGLPSDRFFAERPEGSVSTLKIQRTQQEDSAVYLCASSLVAGSYNEQFFGPGTRLTVL.

The chain couples TRBV19 to TRBJ2-1; 10 bases agree with TRBD1. From germline, CDR1 is LNHDA and CDR2 SQIVND (reference sequence). The CDR3 is 15 residues long. The V segment lost 1 base and the J segment 6 bases; nucleotides outside the gene matches: 3. DNA for the CDR3: TGTGCCAGTAGTATAGCCCGGACAGGGGGCAATGAGCAGTTCTTC. Translation: CASSIARTGGNEQFF.

This chain connects TRBV3-1 (or the pseudogene TRBV3-2) to TRBJ2-5, with TRBD2 matching 11 bases. The ends lost 4 bases at V and 5 bases at J; junction bases unmatched: 9. Per the germline V gene, CDR1 is LGHDT and CDR2 is YNNKEL (reference sequence). The CDR3 is made up of 16 amino acids. The CDR3 coding sequence is TGTGCCAGCAGCCCCGCACTAGCGGGAGAGTGGGAGACCCAGTACTTC. It specifies CASSPALAGEWETQYF.

The chain combines TRBV18 with TRBJ1-5; TRBD1 matches 8 bases. V shed 5 bases and J 2 bases; nucleotides not matched to a gene: 2. This CDR3 comprises 14 residues. Germline CDR1 KGHSH, CDR2 LQKENI. CDR3 in DNA: TGTGCCAGCTCAGCAGGGGGCGGCAATCAGCCCCAGCATTTT. It translates to CASSAGGGNQPQHF.

The chain combines TRBV6-1 with TRBJ2-1, with TRBD1 as a possible D gene (7 bases). The CDR3 is 18 residues long. CDR1 and CDR2 (germline): MNHNS, SASEGT. V lost 1 base, J lost 7 bases, and 23 bases lay in between. DNA of the CDR3: TGTGCCAGCAGTGAAGTAGGAAGAGGAGGGGGCCCCGGGAATGAGCAGTTCTTC. Translating it yields CASSEVGRGGGPGNEQFF.

The chain carries TRBV5-1 and TRBJ1-1, with 9 bases aligning to TRBD1. This CDR3 has 14 amino acids. V was pared by 0 bases and J by 4 bases, with 1 base of the junction left unmatched. Germline CDR1 reads SGHRS; CDR2 reads YFSETQ. The CDR3: CASSLVTGGTEAFF. For the CDR3, the DNA is TGCGCCAGCAGCTTGGTGACAGGGGGCACTGAAGCTTTCTTT.

This clone has just one count. This chain uses TRBV7-9 with TRBJ2-7; 7 bases align to TRBD1. Germline values: CDR1 SEHNR, CDR2 FQNEAQ (reference sequence). The CDR3 covers 13 residues. V gave up 5 bases and J gave up 2 bases; unmatched junction bases: 3. The CDR3 nucleotides are TGTGCCAGCAGCCGGGACAGTCCCTACGAGCAGTACTTC. Protein: CASSRDSPYEQYF.

This clone was recorded a few times. The chain recombines TRBV6-2 or TRBV6-3 with TRBJ2-3; the match to TRBD2 covers 12 bases. The CDR3 totals 15 residues. Unmatched junction bases numbered 4, after V lost 2 bases and J lost 7 bases. The germline V gene has CDR1 MNHEY and CDR2 SVGEGT. CDR3 sequence: CASSYAGTSGYTQYF. The CDR3 region has the DNA TGTGCCAGCAGTTACGCCGGGACTAGCGGGTATACGCAGTATTTT.

The chain has TRBV12-3 or TRBV12-4 and TRBJ2-5; the D gene is possibly TRBD1 (6 bases). V dropped 6 bases and J dropped 3 bases, with 11 bases sitting between them. This CDR3 contains 13 residues. CDR3 nucleotide sequence: TGTGCCAGCAGGACGAGGACAGAAGAGACCCAGTACTTC. Protein product: CASRTRTEETQYF.

The chain has TRBV19 and TRBJ1-1; the D gene is possibly TRBD1 (6 bases). Trimming removed 5 bases from V and 7 bases from J, with 17 bases in between. There are 14 residues in the CDR3. The V gene's germline CDR1 is LNHDA and CDR2 SQIVND (reference sequence). This CDR3 reads CASSPGQTYFEAFF. The CDR3 nucleotides are TGTGCCAGTAGTCCTGGACAGACTTATTTTGAAGCTTTCTTT.

The count of this clone is one. J is TRBJ2-5 and V is TRBV12-3 or TRBV12-4, with D maybe TRBD1 (6 bases). V lost 6 bases to trimming and J lost 4 bases, with 9 bases between them. This CDR3 is built from 12 residues. The CDR3 nucleotides are TGTGCCAGCAGGGCAGGGGTAGAGACCCAGTACTTC. Translating gives CASRAGVETQYF.

The V gene is TRBV19, the J gene TRBJ2-1; D may be TRBD1 (6 bases). The germline V gene encodes CDR1 LNHDA and CDR2 SQIVND (reference sequence). The CDR3 spans 12 residues. V lost 5 bases and J lost 10, with 12 bases in between. CDR3 DNA sequence: TGTGCCAGTAGTTCAGGGGCGTGGGAGCAGTTCTTC. Translated: CASSSGAWEQFF.

V gene TRBV30 combines with J gene TRBJ1-4; D unclear. Germline CDR1 GTSNPN, CDR2 SVGIG (reference sequence). Trimming left V 0 bases short and J 8 bases short, with 7 bases between. CDR3 length: 12 amino acids. The CDR3 DNA is TGTGCCTGGAGTGTTGGGCAGGAAAAACTGTTTTTT. Amino acid sequence: CAWSVGQEKLFF.

This clone was seen more than once but under ten times. The chain couples TRBV10-3 to TRBJ2-7; 9 bases fit TRBD2. This CDR3 comprises 15 residues. The V and J ends lost 3 bases and 1 base, in that order; junction bases with no gene match: 4. CDR1 is ENHRY, CDR2 SYGVKD, per germline. The CDR3 DNA sequence: TGTGCCATCAGTGATGGCCTAGCGGGGTCCTACGAGCAGTACTTC. Amino acids: CAISDGLAGSYEQYF.

This clone was recorded once. This sequence joins TRBV9 and TRBJ2-2; D is unresolved. V was trimmed by 4 bases and J by 4 bases, leaving 17 bases between them. Germline values: CDR1 SGDLS, CDR2 YYNGEE. This CDR3 contains 16 residues. The CDR3 here is CASSPHPTSATGELFF. The CDR3 region has the DNA TGTGCCAGCAGCCCACACCCTACAAGCGCCACCGGGGAGCTGTTTTTT.

The rearrangement links TRBV28 to TRBJ1-2; TRBD1 is a possible D gene (5 bases). Trimming shortened V by 4 bases and J by 14 bases, and 20 bases separated the two germline ends. The CDR3 consists of 13 residues. Per the germline V gene, CDR1 is MDHEN and CDR2 is SYDVKM. The CDR3 loop reads CASSSRGWWTPTF. The CDR3 DNA reads as TGTGCCAGCAGTTCAAGGGGCTGGTGGACGCCTACCTTC.

On this clone itself: One end of the junction fails to match germline, which may point to a read error. The chain links TRBV30 to TRBJ2-7; no definite D call. The germline CDR1 and CDR2 sequences are GTSNPN and SVGIG (reference sequence). This CDR3 spans 11 amino acids. CDR3 bases: TGTGCCTGGAGCCCTGGGCCCGAGCCGCGTTTC. This translates into CAWSPGPEPRF. Complete variable domain (other parts from reference TRBV30 and TRBJ2-7): SQTIHQWPATLVQPVGSPLSLECTVEGTSNPNLYWYRQAAGRGLQLLFYSVGIGQISSEVPQNLSASRPQDRQFILSSKKLLLSDSGFYLCAWSPGPEPRFGPGTRLTVT.

The chain recombines TRBV5-1 with TRBJ2-2, with D possibly being TRBD1 (5 bases). This CDR3 spans 16 amino acids. Germline values: CDR1 SGHRS, CDR2 YFSETQ. V lost 2 bases, J lost 0 bases, and 11 bases lay in between. The CDR3 DNA reads TGCGCCAGCAGCTTAGGGGCAGGGACGAACACCGGGGAGCTGTTTTTT. Translated, it gives CASSLGAGTNTGELFF.

The CDR3 DNA follows: TGTGCCAGCAGCTTAGATCGGGGCGGCGGGATTCGGCGAGTTCAGCCCCAGCATTTT. Encoded protein: CASSLDRGGGIRRVQPQHF. J is TRBJ1-5 and V is TRBV7-8; D perhaps matches TRBD1 (5 bases). The CDR3 is 19 amino acids. V dropped 1 base and J dropped 6 bases, with 25 bases sitting between them. The germline V gene encodes CDR1 SGHVS and CDR2 FQNEAQ.

The chain links TRBV5-1 to TRBJ2-7; the D gene is possibly TRBD1 (6 bases). Germline CDR1 SGHRS, CDR2 YFSETQ. This CDR3 contains 13 residues. The V end lost 5 bases, the J end lost 3 bases, and 12 bases lay between the germline ends. The CDR3 region has the DNA TGCGCCAGCAGAGGAACAGGGAGCTACGAGCAGTACTTC. Its protein product is CASRGTGSYEQYF.

V gene TRBV18 combines with J gene TRBJ1-1, with 11 bases aligning to TRBD1. The V gene end was trimmed by 8 bases and the J gene end by 5 bases; junction bases not matched to a gene: 7. Germline CDR1 and CDR2: KGHSH and LQKENI. This CDR3 has 14 amino acids. CDR3 sequence (DNA): TGTGCCAGCGCGAACCGGGACAGGGGGACTGAAGCTTTCTTT. Its protein product is CASANRDRGTEAFF.

The V and J genes are TRBV13 and TRBJ1-1, with D possibly being TRBD1 (5 bases). The CDR3 is 14 amino acids. Germline CDR1 reads PRHDT; CDR2 reads FYEKMQ (reference sequence). Trimming shortened V by 5 bases and J by 0 bases, and 10 bases separated the two germline ends. Here the CDR3 DNA reads TGTGCCAGCAGCCCCCGGGGGGTGAACACTGAAGCTTTCTTT. Amino acid sequence: CASSPRGVNTEAFF.

The V gene is TRBV5-4, the J gene TRBJ2-7; 12 nucleotides match TRBD2. V gave up 3 bases and J gave up 7 bases; unmatched junction bases: 11. There are 16 residues in the CDR3. Germline V gene sequence: CDR1 SGHNT, CDR2 YYREEE (reference sequence). CDR3 in DNA: TGTGCCAGCAGCTGGGAGACTAGCGGGGGAGCGTGGGAGCAGTACTTC. Its translation: CASSWETSGGAWEQYF.

This clone was counted a single time. The chain has TRBV28 and TRBJ2-7; the D gene is possibly TRBD2 (5 bases). The germline V gene has CDR1 MDHEN and CDR2 SYDVKM. The CDR3 loop spans 12 amino acids. V was cut by 1 base and J by 4 bases, with 5 bases left in between. Written as DNA, the CDR3 is TGTGCCAGCAGTTTATCGGGGTACGAGCAGTACTTC. Translated: CASSLSGYEQYF.

This clone turned up a few times. The chain carries TRBV6-4 and TRBJ2-3, with 13 bases matching TRBD2. The CDR3 loop spans 15 amino acids. V lost 6 bases and J lost 4; bases outside the gene matches: 4. The germline V gene has CDR1 MRHNA and CDR2 SNTAGT. The CDR3 sequence is CASSALAGGPDTQYF. For the CDR3, the DNA is TGTGCCAGCAGCGCACTAGCGGGAGGGCCAGATACGCAGTATTTT.

The rearrangement links TRBV24-1 to TRBJ2-3, with TRBD1 identical over 9 bases. The CDR3 is made up of 17 amino acids. From germline, CDR1 is KGHDR and CDR2 SFDVKD. V lost 3 bases to trimming and J lost 1 base; unmatched junction nucleotides: 7. CDR3 loop: CATSDLPGQGRTDTQYF. The CDR3, as DNA: TGTGCCACCAGTGATCTACCGGGACAGGGTCGCACAGATACGCAGTATTTT.